This record concerns one TCR beta chain sequence. Its specificity is unknown. V was shortened by 0 bases and J by 3 bases, with 10 bases between the two germline ends. The CDR3 is 15 residues long. Germline V gene sequence: CDR1 KGHDR, CDR2 SFDVKD. The sample originates from a study of vaccination effects on CD4 cells after COVID-19. General study findings and limits: Only a few convalescent patients and no early post-infection timepoints featured in the study. Marked clonal contraction was seen late after vaccination (in both infection- and vaccine-induced clones).

In the ViraFEST assay, antigen-specific CD4+ clonotypes were identified by expansion after peptide-pool stimulation. Following a roughly 10-day culture, CD4+ T cells were purified. Wells of roughly 1.9 million PBMC each were grown with about 9.8 IU/ml IL-2 and 9 to 10 ug/ml peptides. Days 3 and 7 were when half the medium was replaced with IL-2 medium. Produced via immunoSEQ multiplex PCR; TCRdb's table is partial and in-frame only. The table includes 50,000 to 75,000 clones, about four fifths detected once. The sequence came from a human donor who received a COVID-19 vaccine. This chain uses TRBV24-1 with TRBJ2-5; a weak D match, TRBD2 (5 bases). Sequenced material: CD4+ T cells from PBMCs cultured with HCoV-229E spike peptides, taken before COVID-19 vaccination. The CDR3 DNA reads TGTGCCACCAGTGATTTGGTCTACGGGGAAGAGACCCAGTACTTC. This sequence encodes CATSDLVYGEETQYF.